The T cell receptor (beta chain) described here comes from a study of T-cell memory formation after mild COVID-19. The CDR3 is 15 residues long. From germline, CDR1 is MNHEY and CDR2 SVGAGI. Trimming left V 0 bases short and J 2 bases short, with 10 bases between. This clonotype was observed a single time. TCRdb reprocessed the 5' RACE reads with MiXCR, giving one entry per CDR3 protein. The top ten clones hold about 21% of a sample with 350,000 or so distinct CDR3 sequences, roughly 13% of them seen once. Sequences were obtained from PBMCs or a T cell subset sorted from them (not recorded which). The chain has TRBV6-5 and TRBJ1-1; a possible D gene is TRBD1 (6 bases). The source of this sequence is a man aged 18 to 35 who had mild COVID-19 (a few samples of this study predate the infection). Cell type and time point are not known. The CDR3 DNA follows: TGTGCCAGCAGTTACTCGACCAGGGGCAACACTGAAGCTTTCTTT. Translation: CASSYSTRGNTEAFF.